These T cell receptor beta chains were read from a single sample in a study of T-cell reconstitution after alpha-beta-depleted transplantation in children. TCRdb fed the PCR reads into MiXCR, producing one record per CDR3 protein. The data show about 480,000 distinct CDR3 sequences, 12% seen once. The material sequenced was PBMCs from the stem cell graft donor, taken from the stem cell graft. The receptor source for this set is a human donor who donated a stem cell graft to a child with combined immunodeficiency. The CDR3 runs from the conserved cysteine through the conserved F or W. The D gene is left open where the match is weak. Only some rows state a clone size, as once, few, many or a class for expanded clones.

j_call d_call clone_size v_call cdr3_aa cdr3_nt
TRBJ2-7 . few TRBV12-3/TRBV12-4 CASTPEASAYEQYF TGTGCCAGCACCCCGGAAGCTAGCGCCTACGAGCAGTACTTC
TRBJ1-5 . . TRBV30 CAWSVTGPAYSNQPQHF TGTGCCTGGAGTGTCACAGGGCCCGCTTATAGCAATCAGCCCCAGCATTTT
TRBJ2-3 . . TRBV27 CASSIHKIGGDTQYF TGTGCCAGCAGTATCCATAAGATAGGAGGAGATACGCAGTATTTT
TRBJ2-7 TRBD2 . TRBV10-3 CAISESGTRDSYEQYF TGTGCCATCAGTGAGTCGGGGACTAGGGACTCCTACGAGCAGTACTTC
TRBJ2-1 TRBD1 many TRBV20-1 CSARAVPFSQGARSEQFF TGCAGTGCTAGAGCGGTTCCATTTAGCCAGGGGGCGCGGAGTGAGCAGTTCTTC
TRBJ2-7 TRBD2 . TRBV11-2 CASSLGTSGGHEQYF TGTGCCAGCAGCTTAGGGACTAGCGGGGGCCACGAGCAGTACTTC
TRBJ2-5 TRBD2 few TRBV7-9 CASSLGTSADETQYF TGTGCCAGCAGCTTAGGGACTAGCGCGGATGAGACCCAGTACTTC
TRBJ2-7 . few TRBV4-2 CASSQAARTEYEQYF TGTGCCAGCAGCCAAGCCGCCCGGACAGAATACGAGCAGTACTTC
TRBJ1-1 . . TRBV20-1 CSAQLVGTEAFF TGCAGTGCCCAGTTGGTGGGCACTGAAGCTTTCTTT
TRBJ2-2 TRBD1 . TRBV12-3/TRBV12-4 CASLPTGTGFTGELFF TGTGCCAGCCTCCCCACCGGGACAGGGTTCACCGGGGAGCTGTTTTTT
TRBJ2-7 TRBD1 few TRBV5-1 CASSSGTGEVAYEQYF TGCGCCAGCAGCTCGGGGACAGGGGAGGTAGCCTACGAGCAGTACTTC
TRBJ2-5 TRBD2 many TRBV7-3 CASSTTSGRGTTQYF TGTGCCAGCAGCACGACTAGCGGGAGGGGGACGACCCAGTACTTC
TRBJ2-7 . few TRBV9 CASSYSPSDSYEQYF TGTGCCAGCAGCTACAGTCCGTCGGATTCCTACGAGCAGTACTTC
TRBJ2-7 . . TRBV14 CASSQGVGFTKQYF TGTGCCAGCAGCCAAGGGGTTGGTTTTACTAAGCAGTACTTC
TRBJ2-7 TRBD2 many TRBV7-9 CASSLAGLAGDEQYF TGTGCCAGCAGCTTAGCCGGACTAGCGGGCGACGAGCAGTACTTC
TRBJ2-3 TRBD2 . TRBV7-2 CASSLAWGLVGADTQYF TGTGCCAGCAGCTTAGCGTGGGGACTAGTAGGCGCAGATACGCAGTATTTT
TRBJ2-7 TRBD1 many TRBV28 CASSLTGNEQYF TGTGCCAGCAGTTTGACAGGGAACGAGCAGTACTTC
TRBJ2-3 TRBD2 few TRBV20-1 CSARDPRLAGGFVTDTQYF TGCAGTGCTAGAGACCCGAGACTAGCGGGAGGGTTCGTCACAGATACGCAGTATTTT
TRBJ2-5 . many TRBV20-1 CSAFDRPPKWTQYF TGCAGTGCTTTCGACAGGCCCCCCAAGTGGACCCAGTACTTC
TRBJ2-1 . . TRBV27 CASSLFAYNEQFF TGTGCCAGCAGTTTATTCGCCTACAATGAGCAGTTCTTC
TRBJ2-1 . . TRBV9 CASSAIPRAGLYNEQFF TGTGCCAGCAGCGCCATTCCTAGGGCGGGTCTCTACAATGAGCAGTTCTTC
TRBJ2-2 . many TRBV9 CASSATNTGELFF TGTGCCAGCAGCGCGACGAACACCGGGGAGCTGTTTTTT
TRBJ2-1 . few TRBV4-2 CASSRPGDRSNEQFF TGTGCCAGCAGCCGACCTGGCGACAGATCGAATGAGCAGTTCTTC
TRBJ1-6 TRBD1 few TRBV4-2 CASSQVGVDRGNSKSPLHF TGTGCCAGCAGCCAAGTGGGGGTGGACAGGGGGAATTCGAAATCACCCCTCCACTTT
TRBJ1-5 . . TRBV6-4 CASSLTPGSNQPQHF TGTGCCAGCAGCCTAACTCCGGGGTCCAATCAGCCCCAGCATTTT
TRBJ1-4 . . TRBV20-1 CSARDIGGANEKLFF TGCAGTGCTAGAGATATCGGGGGTGCCAATGAAAAACTGTTTTTT
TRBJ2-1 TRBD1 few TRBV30 CAWAGGLYNEQFF TGTGCCTGGGCAGGGGGATTGTACAATGAGCAGTTCTTC
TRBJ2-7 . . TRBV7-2 CASSSSAGASYEQYF TGTGCCAGCAGCTCTAGTGCGGGTGCCTCCTACGAGCAGTACTTC
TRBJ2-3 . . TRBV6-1 CASSGLRGPDTQYF TGTGCCAGCAGTGGGCTCAGGGGCCCAGATACGCAGTATTTT
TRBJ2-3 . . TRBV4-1 CASSQNPGNTDTQYF TGCGCCAGCAGCCAAAATCCCGGGAACACAGATACGCAGTATTTT
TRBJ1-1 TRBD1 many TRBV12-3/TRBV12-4 CASSLYRGGPAEAFF TGTGCCAGCAGTTTATATAGAGGGGGCCCGGCTGAAGCTTTCTTT
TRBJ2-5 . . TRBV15 CATSRLGGGFQETQYF TGTGCCACCAGCAGACTCGGCGGGGGCTTCCAAGAGACCCAGTACTTC
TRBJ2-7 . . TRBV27 CASSLKSQGFYQQYF TGTGCCAGCAGTTTAAAGTCTCAGGGATTCTACCAGCAGTACTTC